These T cell receptor beta chains were read from a single sample in a study of blood T cell repertoires in COVID-19. Clones were sequenced by immunoSEQ multiplex PCR, and TCRdb holds only the in-frame ones, with some missing. The data contain about 210,000 clones, around nine tenths of them seen just once; the ten biggest clones take up around 0.72%. Material: peripheral blood. All receptors derive from a man in his forties or fifties with acute or convalescent COVID-19. The CDR3 runs from the conserved cysteine through the conserved F or W. The D gene is left open where the match is weak. Only some rows state a clone size, as once, few, many or a class for expanded clones.

abundance: NA
v_gene: TRBV2
d_gene: NA
j_gene: TRBJ2-7
CDR3nt: TGTGCCAGCACCTCTGGGCCGCTCTCCTACGAGCAGTACTTC
CDR3aa: CASTSGPLSYEQYF

abundance: NA
v_gene: TRBV2
d_gene: TRBD1
j_gene: TRBJ2-7
CDR3nt: TGTGCCAGCAGAGGGACAGGGACGGGAGAGCAGTACTTC
CDR3aa: CASRGTGTGEQYF

abundance: NA
v_gene: TRBV27
d_gene: NA
j_gene: TRBJ2-3
CDR3nt: TGTGCCAGCAGTTTATCAGCCAGCACAGATACGCAGTATTTT
CDR3aa: CASSLSASTDTQYF

abundance: NA
v_gene: TRBV5-1
d_gene: TRBD1
j_gene: TRBJ2-2
CDR3nt: TGCGCCAGCAGCTTGGGGGACAGGGAGACCGGGGAGCTGTTTTTT
CDR3aa: CASSLGDRETGELFF

abundance: NA
v_gene: TRBV7-2
d_gene: NA
j_gene: TRBJ1-1
CDR3nt: TGTGCCAGCAGCGCACGACACCTGAACACTGAAGCTTTCTTT
CDR3aa: CASSARHLNTEAFF

abundance: NA
v_gene: TRBV7-9
d_gene: TRBD1
j_gene: TRBJ1-2
CDR3nt: TGTGCCAGCAGCCCGGGACAGGGGCACTATGGCTACACCTTC
CDR3aa: CASSPGQGHYGYTF

abundance: NA
v_gene: TRBV5-1
d_gene: NA
j_gene: TRBJ1-1
CDR3nt: TGCGCCAGCAGCTTGGGTCGAGTGACTGAAGCTTTCTTT
CDR3aa: CASSLGRVTEAFF

abundance: NA
v_gene: TRBV19
d_gene: NA
j_gene: TRBJ1-5
CDR3nt: TGTGCCAGTAGTCCCGGGGTGGGTCAGCCCCAGCATTTT
CDR3aa: CASSPGVGQPQHF

abundance: NA
v_gene: TRBV5-6
d_gene: TRBD1
j_gene: TRBJ1-1
CDR3nt: TGTGCCAGCAGCCGAGGGACAGGGCTATCGAACACTGAAGCTTTCTTT
CDR3aa: CASSRGTGLSNTEAFF

abundance: NA
v_gene: TRBV19
d_gene: NA
j_gene: TRBJ2-1
CDR3nt: TGTGCCAGTAAAACTCCTAGCGCTTCCTACAATGAGCAGTTCTTC
CDR3aa: CASKTPSASYNEQFF

abundance: NA
v_gene: TRBV4-3
d_gene: TRBD2
j_gene: TRBJ2-1
CDR3nt: TGCGCCAGCAGCCAAGATCGTGGACTAGCTTACAATGAGCAGTTCTTC
CDR3aa: CASSQDRGLAYNEQFF

abundance: NA
v_gene: TRBV6-5
d_gene: NA
j_gene: TRBJ2-3
CDR3nt: TGTGCCAGCAGTTACTTTTCCAGGGGCACAGATACGCAGTATTTT
CDR3aa: CASSYFSRGTDTQYF

abundance: NA
v_gene: TRBV5-8
d_gene: TRBD1
j_gene: TRBJ1-6
CDR3nt: TGTGCCAGCAGCCGGGACAGGGGCCGGTCACCCCTCCACTTT
CDR3aa: CASSRDRGRSPLHF

abundance: NA
v_gene: TRBV27
d_gene: TRBD1
j_gene: TRBJ1-1
CDR3nt: TGTGCCAGCAGGCCGGGACAGTCAAACACTGAAGCTTTCTTT
CDR3aa: CASRPGQSNTEAFF

abundance: NA
v_gene: TRBV29-1
d_gene: TRBD2
j_gene: TRBJ2-1
CDR3nt: TGCAGCGTCTACCACGTACGGGAGGGCCCCAATGAGCAGTTCTTC
CDR3aa: CSVYHVREGPNEQFF

abundance: NA
v_gene: TRBV7-6
d_gene: TRBD1
j_gene: TRBJ2-2
CDR3nt: TGTGCCAGCAGTCCGGGACAGGGGGCTTCCGGGGAGCTGTTTTTT
CDR3aa: CASSPGQGASGELFF

abundance: NA
v_gene: TRBV12-3/TRBV12-4
d_gene: NA
j_gene: TRBJ1-1
CDR3nt: TGTGCCAGCAGTTTCGGGGGAATCGAAGCTTTCTTT
CDR3aa: CASSFGGIEAFF

abundance: NA
v_gene: TRBV24-1
d_gene: TRBD1
j_gene: TRBJ2-2
CDR3nt: TGTGCCACCAGTGACGGCGGGACAGGGACAGGGGAGCTGTTTTTT
CDR3aa: CATSDGGTGTGELFF

abundance: NA
v_gene: TRBV3-1/TRBV3-2
d_gene: NA
j_gene: TRBJ1-6
CDR3nt: TGTGCCAGCAGCCCAACGCCAGGGGCACCCCTCCACTTT
CDR3aa: CASSPTPGAPLHF

abundance: NA
v_gene: TRBV5-4
d_gene: NA
j_gene: TRBJ2-5
CDR3nt: TGTGCCAGCAGCTTGGTGACGGGAAAAGAGACCCAGTACTTC
CDR3aa: CASSLVTGKETQYF

abundance: NA
v_gene: TRBV5-8
d_gene: TRBD1
j_gene: TRBJ1-1
CDR3nt: TGTGCCAGCAGCTTTGGAACAGGGGGAAGGGACACTGAAGCTTTCTTT
CDR3aa: CASSFGTGGRDTEAFF

abundance: NA
v_gene: TRBV30
d_gene: TRBD2
j_gene: TRBJ2-7
CDR3nt: TGTGCCTGGAGTGTACTAAATCGCGGGGGACTCCGCTACGAGCAGTACTTC
CDR3aa: CAWSVLNRGGLRYEQYF

abundance: NA
v_gene: TRBV30
d_gene: NA
j_gene: TRBJ1-6
CDR3nt: TGTGCCTGGAGTCATAGGGGCGGGGGAAGCTCCTATAATTCACCCCTCCACTTT
CDR3aa: CAWSHRGGGSSYNSPLHF

abundance: NA
v_gene: TRBV27
d_gene: TRBD1
j_gene: TRBJ1-2
CDR3nt: TGTGCCAGCAGTTCGACCGGGACAGGTCTGACCGGGTACGGCTACACCTTC
CDR3aa: CASSSTGTGLTGYGYTF

abundance: NA
v_gene: TRBV6-2/TRBV6-3
d_gene: TRBD1
j_gene: TRBJ1-1
CDR3nt: TGTGCCAGCAGTATCCGACAGGGGGCGCTGGGCACTGAAGCCGCTTTCTTT
CDR3aa: CASSIRQGALGTEAAFF

abundance: NA
v_gene: TRBV7-9
d_gene: NA
j_gene: TRBJ2-7
CDR3nt: TGTGCCAGCAGCTTACAGGGATACTACGAGCAGTACTTC
CDR3aa: CASSLQGYYEQYF

abundance: NA
v_gene: TRBV7-8
d_gene: TRBD1
j_gene: TRBJ1-5
CDR3nt: TGTGCCAGCAGCTTACAGGGGGCATGGCAGCCCCAGCATTTT
CDR3aa: CASSLQGAWQPQHF

abundance: few
v_gene: TRBV10-3
d_gene: NA
j_gene: TRBJ2-7
CDR3nt: TGTGCCATCAGTGAGTCGAGATACGAGCAGTACTTC
CDR3aa: CAISESRYEQYF

abundance: NA
v_gene: TRBV27
d_gene: TRBD2
j_gene: TRBJ2-7
CDR3nt: TGTGCCAGCAGCAGCATCCTAGGACTAGCGGGAGTCCTCTACTACGAGCAGTACTTC
CDR3aa: CASSSILGLAGVLYYEQYF

abundance: NA
v_gene: TRBV11-2
d_gene: TRBD1
j_gene: TRBJ2-3
CDR3nt: TGTGCCAGCAGCTCTGGGACAGGGATTGGTACAGATACGCAGTATTTT
CDR3aa: CASSSGTGIGTDTQYF

abundance: medium-sized
v_gene: TRBV19
d_gene: NA
j_gene: TRBJ2-7
CDR3nt: TGTGCCAGTAGCCAGGGCCGAATTGGGGAGCAGTACTTC
CDR3aa: CASSQGRIGEQYF

abundance: NA
v_gene: TRBV3-1/TRBV3-2
d_gene: NA
j_gene: TRBJ2-5
CDR3nt: TGTGCCAGCACCTTCTGGGGGAGGGAGACCCAGTACTTC
CDR3aa: CASTFWGRETQYF

abundance: NA
v_gene: TRBV7-3
d_gene: NA
j_gene: TRBJ2-3
CDR3nt: TGTGCCAGCAGCTCGACAGGATGGGGCACAGATACGCAGTATTTT
CDR3aa: CASSSTGWGTDTQYF

abundance: once
v_gene: TRBV15
d_gene: NA
j_gene: TRBJ1-1
CDR3nt: TGTGCCACCAGAAGAGATTATGAAGCTTTCTTT
CDR3aa: CATRRDYEAFF

abundance: NA
v_gene: TRBV27
d_gene: NA
j_gene: TRBJ1-4
CDR3nt: TGTGCCAGCAGCCCTCGGGGGGTTTTGGGTAATGAAAAACTGTTTTTT
CDR3aa: CASSPRGVLGNEKLFF

abundance: few
v_gene: TRBV6-6
d_gene: NA
j_gene: TRBJ2-7
CDR3nt: TGTGCCAGCAGTCCTTATCTCGAGCAGTACTTC
CDR3aa: CASSPYLEQYF

abundance: NA
v_gene: TRBV19
d_gene: NA
j_gene: TRBJ1-6
CDR3nt: TGTGCCAGTAGTGCGAGGTCCGGCTCACCCCTCCACTTT
CDR3aa: CASSARSGSPLHF

abundance: once
v_gene: TRBV27
d_gene: NA
j_gene: TRBJ1-3
CDR3nt: TGTGCCAGCAGTTCCCGCTCTGGAAACACCATATATTTT
CDR3aa: CASSSRSGNTIYF

abundance: NA
v_gene: TRBV6-6
d_gene: TRBD2
j_gene: TRBJ2-7
CDR3nt: TGTGCCAGCAGTAGGTTGATAGCGGGAGGGGAAGAGCAGTACTTC
CDR3aa: CASSRLIAGGEEQYF

abundance: NA
v_gene: TRBV27
d_gene: TRBD1
j_gene: TRBJ1-6
CDR3nt: TGTGCCAGCGGACTGGACAGGGGGTCGGGATCACCCCTCCACTTT
CDR3aa: CASGLDRGSGSPLHF

abundance: NA
v_gene: TRBV9
d_gene: NA
j_gene: TRBJ2-2
CDR3nt: TGTGCCAGCAGCGTATCGGCAGGGTATGGCACCGGGGAGCTGTTTTTT
CDR3aa: CASSVSAGYGTGELFF

abundance: NA
v_gene: TRBV29-1
d_gene: NA
j_gene: TRBJ1-5
CDR3nt: TGCAGCGTTGCCTTTGCAGTCAATCAGCCCCAGCATTTT
CDR3aa: CSVAFAVNQPQHF

abundance: NA
v_gene: TRBV3-1/TRBV3-2
d_gene: NA
j_gene: TRBJ1-1
CDR3nt: TGTGCCAGCAGCCAACCCCAAGGGGGGAACACTGAAGCTTTCTTT
CDR3aa: CASSQPQGGNTEAFF

abundance: NA
v_gene: TRBV28
d_gene: TRBD1
j_gene: TRBJ1-5
CDR3nt: TGTGCCAGCAGTCCGGACAGGGGGCTGATTCAGCCCCAGCATTTT
CDR3aa: CASSPDRGLIQPQHF

abundance: many
v_gene: TRBV5-6
d_gene: NA
j_gene: TRBJ2-1
CDR3nt: TGTGCCAGCAGCTTGTGGAGGCTGGACAATGAGCAGTTCTTC
CDR3aa: CASSLWRLDNEQFF

abundance: once
v_gene: TRBV10-1
d_gene: NA
j_gene: TRBJ2-5
CDR3nt: TGCGCCAGCAGTGAGCCCGGGGTGGAGACCCAGTACTTC
CDR3aa: CASSEPGVETQYF

abundance: NA
v_gene: TRBV3-1/TRBV3-2
d_gene: TRBD1
j_gene: TRBJ2-3
CDR3nt: TGTGCCAGCACCAGGGACAGAATTTTGGGGGATACGCAGTATTTT
CDR3aa: CASTRDRILGDTQYF

abundance: NA
v_gene: TRBV5-1
d_gene: NA
j_gene: TRBJ2-1
CDR3nt: TGCGCCAGCAGCTTGGCCGCAAGGGACTTCAATGAGCAGTTCTTC
CDR3aa: CASSLAARDFNEQFF

abundance: NA
v_gene: TRBV5-1
d_gene: NA
j_gene: TRBJ2-2
CDR3nt: TGCGCCAGCCGGGACACCCTGAACACCGGGGAGCTGTTTTTT
CDR3aa: CASRDTLNTGELFF

abundance: NA
v_gene: TRBV9
d_gene: NA
j_gene: TRBJ2-3
CDR3nt: TGTGCCAGCTCCGGGACGGGAGAGCACACAGATACGCAGTATTTT
CDR3aa: CASSGTGEHTDTQYF

abundance: NA
v_gene: TRBV27
d_gene: TRBD2
j_gene: TRBJ2-2
CDR3nt: TGTGCCAGCGGGACTATGGCCCTAATCACCGGGGAGCTGTTTTTT
CDR3aa: CASGTMALITGELFF

abundance: NA
v_gene: TRBV24-1
d_gene: TRBD2
j_gene: TRBJ2-1
CDR3nt: TGTGCCACCAGTGATTTACCGGGACTAGGAGTAAATGAGCAGTTCTTC
CDR3aa: CATSDLPGLGVNEQFF